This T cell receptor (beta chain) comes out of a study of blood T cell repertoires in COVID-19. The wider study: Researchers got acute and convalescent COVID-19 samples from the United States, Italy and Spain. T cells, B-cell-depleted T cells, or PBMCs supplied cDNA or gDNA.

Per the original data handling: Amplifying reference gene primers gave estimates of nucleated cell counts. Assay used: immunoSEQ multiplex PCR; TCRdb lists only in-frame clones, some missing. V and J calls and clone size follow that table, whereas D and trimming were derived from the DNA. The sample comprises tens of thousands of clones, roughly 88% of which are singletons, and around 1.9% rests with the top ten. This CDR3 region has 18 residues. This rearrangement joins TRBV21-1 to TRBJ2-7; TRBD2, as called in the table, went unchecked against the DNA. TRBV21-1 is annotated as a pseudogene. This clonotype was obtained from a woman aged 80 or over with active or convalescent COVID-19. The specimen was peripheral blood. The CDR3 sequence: CASSKGRGRFGSSYEQYF. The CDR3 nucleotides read TGTGCCAGCAGCAAAGGGAGGGGCCGCTTCGGGAGCTCCTACGAGCAGTACTTC.